This is a list of T cell receptor beta chains from one sample in a study of CD8 T cells in ankylosing spondylitis. TCRdb processed the 5' RACE reads anew with MiXCR; each CDR3 protein has one entry. The repertoire includes about 540,000 distinct CDR3 sequences, 9.5% to 15% of them detected once, and around 6.8% sits in the top ten. Sequenced input: blood, either unsorted or a sorted T cell fraction (not recorded which). The receptors were sampled from a male donor with ankylosing spondylitis. CDR3s include the opening cysteine and the closing phenylalanine or tryptophan. The D gene is left open where the match is weak. Clone size is not always given. Where it is, it says once, few, many or a class for expanded clones.

clone_size: many; v_call: TRBV9; d_call: -; j_call: TRBJ2-2; cdr3_nt: TGTGCCAGCAGCCCCCTGTACGGGGAGCTGTTTTTT; cdr3_aa: CASSPLYGELFF
clone_size: many; v_call: TRBV12-3/TRBV12-4; d_call: TRBD1; j_call: TRBJ1-5; cdr3_nt: TGTGCCAGCAGTTCCGGACAGGGTGGGCAAAATCAGCCCCAGCATTTT; cdr3_aa: CASSSGQGGQNQPQHF
clone_size: many; v_call: TRBV12-3/TRBV12-4; d_call: TRBD1; j_call: TRBJ1-1; cdr3_nt: TGTGCCAGCAGAGGGACAGGGGGCAACACTGAAGCTTTCTTT; cdr3_aa: CASRGTGGNTEAFF
clone_size: many; v_call: TRBV12-5; d_call: TRBD2; j_call: TRBJ2-2; cdr3_nt: TGTGCTAGTGCCAAATACGCGGGAGTAAACACCGGGGAGCTGTTTTTT; cdr3_aa: CASAKYAGVNTGELFF
clone_size: many; v_call: TRBV7-2; d_call: -; j_call: TRBJ2-3; cdr3_nt: TGTGCCAGCAGCTCGTTTAGCTCCAGCACAGATACGCAGTATTTT; cdr3_aa: CASSSFSSSTDTQYF
clone_size: few; v_call: TRBV25-1; d_call: -; j_call: TRBJ2-1; cdr3_nt: TGTGCCAGCAGTGAATCTGAGGGCGCATTGTATTACAATGAGCAGTTCTTC; cdr3_aa: CASSESEGALYYNEQFF
clone_size: many; v_call: TRBV12-3/TRBV12-4; d_call: -; j_call: TRBJ1-1; cdr3_nt: TGTGCCAGCAGCCCTTTACCGAACACTGAAGCTTTCTTT; cdr3_aa: CASSPLPNTEAFF
clone_size: -; v_call: TRBV6-5; d_call: TRBD1; j_call: TRBJ1-1; cdr3_nt: TGTGCCAGCAGTTACTGGGGACCGGGACAGGGGGCGGAAACTGAAGCTTTCTTT; cdr3_aa: CASSYWGPGQGAETEAFF
clone_size: few; v_call: TRBV5-6; d_call: -; j_call: TRBJ2-2; cdr3_nt: TGTGCCAGCAGCTTCGTCCGACGTAACACCGGGGAGCTGTTTTTT; cdr3_aa: CASSFVRRNTGELFF
clone_size: -; v_call: TRBV7-9; d_call: -; j_call: TRBJ1-1; cdr3_nt: TGTGCCAGCAGCTTAGCAGGGAAAGCTTTCTTT; cdr3_aa: CASSLAGKAFF
clone_size: -; v_call: TRBV6-5; d_call: -; j_call: TRBJ2-5; cdr3_nt: TGTGCCAGCAGTCGAAGGGAAGGGACCCAGTACTTC; cdr3_aa: CASSRREGTQYF
clone_size: -; v_call: TRBV3-1; d_call: -; j_call: TRBJ2-3; cdr3_nt: TGTGCCAGCAGCCAAGATCTATACTATACGCAGTATTTT; cdr3_aa: CASSQDLYYTQYF
clone_size: many; v_call: TRBV7-9; d_call: TRBD1; j_call: TRBJ2-2; cdr3_nt: TGTGCCAGCAGCCGTGGGACAGCCACCGGGGAGCTGTTTTTT; cdr3_aa: CASSRGTATGELFF
clone_size: -; v_call: TRBV11-2; d_call: -; j_call: TRBJ2-1; cdr3_nt: TGTGCCAGCAGCTTAGTCAGGGGCGCCAATGAGCAGTTCTTC; cdr3_aa: CASSLVRGANEQFF
clone_size: few; v_call: TRBV5-1; d_call: TRBD2; j_call: TRBJ2-1; cdr3_nt: TGCGCCAGCTCGCCGGGACTAGCGGGAGGGATACCATCCTACAATGAGCAGTTCTTC; cdr3_aa: CASSPGLAGGIPSYNEQFF
clone_size: few; v_call: TRBV24-1; d_call: -; j_call: TRBJ2-3; cdr3_nt: TGTGCCACCAGTATCGGCAGTGCAGATACGCAGTATTTT; cdr3_aa: CATSIGSADTQYF
clone_size: many; v_call: TRBV29-1; d_call: TRBD1; j_call: TRBJ2-3; cdr3_nt: TGCAGCGTGGGACAGGGAAATACGCAGTATTTT; cdr3_aa: CSVGQGNTQYF
clone_size: -; v_call: TRBV7-9; d_call: -; j_call: TRBJ2-5; cdr3_nt: TGTGCCAGCAGCTTAGGTTCGAGCGGCCTAAGCGGGACCCAGTACTTC; cdr3_aa: CASSLGSSGLSGTQYF
clone_size: -; v_call: TRBV18; d_call: TRBD2; j_call: TRBJ2-1; cdr3_nt: TGTGCCAGCTCACCGCCTGTAGGGCGGGGGAGCTCCTACAATGAGCAGTTCTTC; cdr3_aa: CASSPPVGRGSSYNEQFF
clone_size: few; v_call: TRBV27; d_call: -; j_call: TRBJ1-2; cdr3_nt: TGTGCCAGCAGTTGGAAGCCAATTTTGGGGTATGGCTACACCTTC; cdr3_aa: CASSWKPILGYGYTF
clone_size: few; v_call: TRBV20-1; d_call: -; j_call: TRBJ2-1; cdr3_nt: TGCAGTGCTAGAGGCAGGACTACCTACAATGAGCAGTTCTTC; cdr3_aa: CSARGRTTYNEQFF
clone_size: -; v_call: TRBV4-1; d_call: -; j_call: TRBJ1-1; cdr3_nt: TGCGCCAGCAGCCAAGATCTCGCTCGGACTGAAGCTTTCTTT; cdr3_aa: CASSQDLARTEAFF
clone_size: many; v_call: TRBV20-1; d_call: TRBD1; j_call: TRBJ1-5; cdr3_nt: TGCAGTGCGCCCTTGAGGGGGCTCCATCAGCCCCAGCATTTT; cdr3_aa: CSAPLRGLHQPQHF
clone_size: -; v_call: TRBV20-1; d_call: TRBD1; j_call: TRBJ2-2; cdr3_nt: TGCAGTGCTAGAGATCCCCGACAGGGTGGGACCGGGGAGCTGTTTTTT; cdr3_aa: CSARDPRQGGTGELFF
clone_size: many; v_call: TRBV10-2; d_call: TRBD1; j_call: TRBJ2-5; cdr3_nt: TGCGCCAGCAGTGAGTTTGCGACAGGGAGGACCCAGTACTTC; cdr3_aa: CASSEFATGRTQYF
clone_size: few; v_call: TRBV24-1; d_call: TRBD1; j_call: TRBJ2-5; cdr3_nt: TGTGCCACCAGTCCGACAGGGTTGGCAGAGACCCAGTACTTC; cdr3_aa: CATSPTGLAETQYF
clone_size: -; v_call: TRBV10-3; d_call: -; j_call: TRBJ2-7; cdr3_nt: TGTGCCATCAGGGCGGCTAGCGCCTCCTACGAGCAGTACTTC; cdr3_aa: CAIRAASASYEQYF
clone_size: few; v_call: TRBV7-2; d_call: TRBD2; j_call: TRBJ2-1; cdr3_nt: TGTGCCAGCAGACCTGAACTAGCGGGAGGGTTCGAGCAGTTCTTC; cdr3_aa: CASRPELAGGFEQFF
clone_size: -; v_call: TRBV7-2; d_call: -; j_call: TRBJ2-1; cdr3_nt: TGTGCCAGCAAACAGGGAATCCACAATGAGCAGTTCTTC; cdr3_aa: CASKQGIHNEQFF
clone_size: many; v_call: TRBV12-3/TRBV12-4; d_call: -; j_call: TRBJ2-1; cdr3_nt: TGTGCCAGCAGTTTAAACTCCGGGATTGAGCAGTTCTTC; cdr3_aa: CASSLNSGIEQFF
clone_size: many; v_call: TRBV5-1; d_call: -; j_call: TRBJ1-2; cdr3_nt: TGCGCCAGCAGCTTGGGCAGGAGTCGCTCTAACTATGGCTACACCTTC; cdr3_aa: CASSLGRSRSNYGYTF
clone_size: few; v_call: TRBV9; d_call: -; j_call: TRBJ2-5; cdr3_nt: TGTGCCAGCAGCGTAGTTAGTAACCAAGAGACCCAGTACTTC; cdr3_aa: CASSVVSNQETQYF
clone_size: -; v_call: TRBV11-2; d_call: -; j_call: TRBJ2-1; cdr3_nt: TGTGCCAGCAGTTTGACAGCGGGCTCCTACAATGAGCAGTTCTTC; cdr3_aa: CASSLTAGSYNEQFF
clone_size: -; v_call: TRBV12-3/TRBV12-4; d_call: -; j_call: TRBJ2-3; cdr3_nt: TGTGCCAGCAGTTTAGTTCCCATTCAGGGTTTTCGAAGCACAGATACGCAGTATTTT; cdr3_aa: CASSLVPIQGFRSTDTQYF
clone_size: -; v_call: TRBV20-1; d_call: -; j_call: TRBJ1-2; cdr3_nt: TGCAGTGCTAGTTTACAGCTTGGCTACACCTTC; cdr3_aa: CSASLQLGYTF
clone_size: -; v_call: TRBV5-1; d_call: -; j_call: TRBJ1-2; cdr3_nt: TGCGCCAGCAGCTTGGCCCCAACAGGGATTAACTATGGCTACACCTTC; cdr3_aa: CASSLAPTGINYGYTF
clone_size: many; v_call: TRBV12-3/TRBV12-4; d_call: -; j_call: TRBJ1-6; cdr3_nt: TGTGCCAGCAGTTCCCCCGCATCCGGGACACCCCTCCACTTT; cdr3_aa: CASSSPASGTPLHF
clone_size: -; v_call: TRBV12-3/TRBV12-4; d_call: TRBD1; j_call: TRBJ2-6; cdr3_nt: TGTGCCAGCAGCCTACGGGACAGGGCACCCTCTGGGGCCAACGTCCTGACTTTC; cdr3_aa: CASSLRDRAPSGANVLTF
clone_size: -; v_call: TRBV5-4; d_call: -; j_call: TRBJ2-7; cdr3_nt: TGTGCCAGCAGCGCGGTCCCGGGGTCTCCCTACGAGCAGTACTTC; cdr3_aa: CASSAVPGSPYEQYF
clone_size: -; v_call: TRBV10-3; d_call: TRBD1; j_call: TRBJ2-3; cdr3_nt: TGTGCCATCAGTGAGTCGAGACAGGGGGTAGATACGCAGTATTTT; cdr3_aa: CAISESRQGVDTQYF
clone_size: -; v_call: TRBV5-1; d_call: -; j_call: TRBJ1-2; cdr3_nt: TGCGCCAGCAGCTTGGAAAATTCCGATACTAGCAATGGCTACACCTTC; cdr3_aa: CASSLENSDTSNGYTF
clone_size: few; v_call: TRBV5-6; d_call: TRBD1; j_call: TRBJ1-2; cdr3_nt: TGTGCCAGCAGCCAAACAGGGGCGAGAGAATCCTACTATGGCTACACCTTC; cdr3_aa: CASSQTGARESYYGYTF
clone_size: many; v_call: TRBV5-1; d_call: -; j_call: TRBJ1-1; cdr3_nt: TGCGCCAGCAGCTCCGAGAGCGGTGGGTACACTGAAGCTTTCTTT; cdr3_aa: CASSSESGGYTEAFF
clone_size: -; v_call: TRBV20-1; d_call: -; j_call: TRBJ1-1; cdr3_nt: TGCAGTGCTAGAGATCCCGGCAGGGGGAACACTGAAGCTTTCTTT; cdr3_aa: CSARDPGRGNTEAFF
clone_size: -; v_call: TRBV12-3/TRBV12-4; d_call: TRBD1; j_call: TRBJ1-2; cdr3_nt: TGTGCCAGCAGTCCCGACAGGGCGATTGCCACCTTC; cdr3_aa: CASSPDRAIATF
clone_size: few; v_call: TRBV11-1; d_call: TRBD2; j_call: TRBJ2-1; cdr3_nt: TGTGCCAGCAGCTTAGGGAGGGGAGGGACTAGCGGAGACAATGAGCAGTTCTTC; cdr3_aa: CASSLGRGGTSGDNEQFF
clone_size: -; v_call: TRBV20-1; d_call: -; j_call: TRBJ2-2; cdr3_nt: TGCAGTGCTAGGGTCCTCGGCTTCGGCGGGGAGCTGTTTTTT; cdr3_aa: CSARVLGFGGELFF
clone_size: few; v_call: TRBV20-1; d_call: -; j_call: TRBJ2-3; cdr3_nt: TGCAGTGCTAGTACGGCTTTTCCCACAGATACGCAGTATTTT; cdr3_aa: CSASTAFPTDTQYF
clone_size: many; v_call: TRBV12-3/TRBV12-4; d_call: -; j_call: TRBJ1-6; cdr3_nt: TGTGCCAGCAGTTTCGCAGGGGATTCACCCCTCCACTTT; cdr3_aa: CASSFAGDSPLHF
clone_size: many; v_call: TRBV5-1; d_call: -; j_call: TRBJ2-1; cdr3_nt: TGCGCCAGCAGCCCACAAACAGGGAACAATGAGCAGTTCTTC; cdr3_aa: CASSPQTGNNEQFF
clone_size: many; v_call: TRBV7-2; d_call: TRBD1; j_call: TRBJ1-1; cdr3_nt: TGTGCCAGCAGCTTAGCCGGGACAGGGGATGAAGCTTTCTTT; cdr3_aa: CASSLAGTGDEAFF
clone_size: once; v_call: TRBV6-1; d_call: -; j_call: TRBJ2-2; cdr3_nt: TGTGCCAGCAGTGAATTTACTAGAGGCACCGGGGAGCTGTTTTTT; cdr3_aa: CASSEFTRGTGELFF
clone_size: -; v_call: TRBV24-1; d_call: TRBD2; j_call: TRBJ2-3; cdr3_nt: TGTGCCACCAGTGACCCCTCGACTAGCGGGAGTGCAGATACGCAGTATTTT; cdr3_aa: CATSDPSTSGSADTQYF